This TCR beta chain was profiled in a study of cytomegalovirus exposure and HLA in healthy donors (dated by TCRdb to 2015 to 2018). Background on the whole study: In an earlier analysis of roughly 590 of the donors, approximately 260 Gb of sequence data and 90 million to 120 million unique TCR beta sequences from about 179 million T cells were reported. High-throughput TCR immunosequencing, statistical association of individual TCRs with disease status, and machine learning were combined to predict cytomegalovirus infection status. Among the roughly 370 genotyped donors, around 81% belonged to the genetic ancestry cluster associated with self-reported Caucasian donors. Roughly five DR-DQ haplotypes were treated as single units for association and clustering because of strong linkage in the cohort. Alongside the repertoire data, information on donor age, sex, ethnicity and CMV serostatus was compiled. Typing coverage varied by locus: about 620-630 donors for A, B, C, DRB1 and DQB1; roughly 520 for DQA1; around 610 for DPA1; more than 450 for DPB1. To decide whether each TCR beta V gene segment behaved as functional or pseudogenic, an earlier analysis of some 600 of the donors relied on high-throughput TCR beta sequencing. On average, over 200,000 unique TCR beta nucleotide sequences were sequenced per donor among fewer than 500 genotyped donors of the cohort, with roughly a sixth of those sequences being non-productive. The aim of the study was to test whether cataloging public T cell receptors could identify signatures of past pathogen exposure. A later genetic analysis used genome-wide SNP genotypes for about 55% of the 666 donors, treating that subset as a discovery cohort. Rather than drawing on any new phenotypic data, the later analysis identified candidate immune exposures from TCR beta sequences and the way those sequences occurred across donors. In a later analysis, previously published TCR beta repertoires from hundreds of donors were re-analyzed and high-resolution HLA genotyping was added so that TCR occurrence patterns could be studied. A separate validation cohort of 100 to 150 different subjects was used in addition to the approximately 700-subject first cohort. Both class I and class II loci were covered by HLA typing, at four-digit resolution. The study profiled the T cell repertoires of hundreds of subjects by immunosequencing and related them to cytomegalovirus serostatus. Around 330 gigabases of sequencing data and 70 million to 100 million unique TCR sequences made up an early release that covered 640 HLA-typed donors. Every discovery cohort repertoire had been produced on one sequencing platform.

About this clone: What antigen it recognizes has not been identified. No per-base quality is available; no much larger clone lies one base away.

The cohort comprised some 700 healthy bone marrow donors. At the time of sampling, all cohort members were nominally healthy, though unrecorded immune exposures were likely present. The donor tested CMV seronegative and was one of the 352 seronegative cohort members. Every donor gave a peripheral blood sample, and the peripheral blood mononuclear cells from that sample were used for TCR beta sequencing. Genomic DNA was extracted from the blood cell samples with the Qiagen DNeasy Blood Extraction Kit. Per the germline V gene, SGHVS is the CDR1 and FNYEAQ is the CDR2. The CDR3 measures 11 amino acids from cysteine to phenylalanine. Solely the CDR3 DNA is kept, with 33 bases framed from the first base. Trimming at the junction amounts to 2 bases on V and 9 bases on J, and the germline ends lie 5 bases apart. The library was prepared using the immunoSEQ multiplex PCR assay. For the multiplex PCR, a mixture combining 60 forward primers for TCR Vbeta segments and 13 reverse primers for TCR Jbeta segments was used. The CDR3 region of rearranged TCR beta genes was amplified from genomic DNA with a multiplex PCR assay. On the Illumina HiSeq System, the amplified TCR beta libraries were sequenced as 87-base-pair reads. Per the original workflow: Across the 500 to 700 repertoires, a later analysis counted tens of millions of unique TCR beta chains, some 11 million of which were shared by at least two donors. To remove PCR and sequencing errors, raw reads were error-corrected and collapsed into unique sequences using a nearest-neighbor algorithm that merged closely related sequences. CDR3 sequences were aligned to IMGT reference sequences to assign V, D and J gene segments. Each retained sequence needed at least a six-nucleotide match to both a V gene segment and a J gene segment. Rearrangements were called productive when the CDR3 lacked stop codons and stayed in frame with V and J; all others were non-productive. Following IMGT convention, CDR3 was defined as the stretch from the second conserved V-encoded cysteine up to the conserved J-encoded phenylalanine. Sequences without an unambiguous match to a single V gene segment were excluded from the earlier analysis of approximately 560 of the donors. An earlier analysis of 500 to 600 of the donors classified V segments as functional when productive rearrangements were above 56.7% and as segregating when the standard deviation between donors was above 5%. A statistical classification framework was built to diagnose cytomegalovirus status from the catalog of TCR beta chain sequences. In a later analysis, V and J genes were assigned by comparing TCR nucleotide sequences against IMGT/GENE-DB human TR gene sequences. Using the TCRdist pipeline, a later analysis assigned CDR3 sequences along with most-parsimonious VDJ recombination scenarios. A later analysis defined each TCR beta chain by its CDR3 amino acid sequence plus V-gene family, and excluded reads lacking a unique V-gene family. To address suspected cross-contamination and a sequencing artifact, a later analysis removed a few hundred highly shared, low-generation-probability nucleotide sequences. In a later analysis, a clonal expansion index for each public chain was calculated from normalized within-repertoire ranks of inferred template counts. In a later analysis, generation probabilities were computed using a VDJ recombination model fitted to out-of-frame rearrangements, and the results were checked against IGoR. Hypergeometric tests were used in a later analysis to score TCR-TCR, TCR-HLA and TCR-CMV co-occurrence, with a repertoire-size bias correction applied to the TCR pairs. False discovery rates were estimated in a later analysis by permuting HLA or CMV assignments 20 times. In a later analysis, co-occurring TCRs were grouped using DBSCAN, with TCRdist sequence similarity added in when clustering inside HLA-allele-positive subsets. Repertoires with fewer than 30,000 or more than 120,000 public chains were left out of co-occurrence clustering, as were about 5 repertoires with anomalous nucleotide sharing. Entries here come from immuneACCESS through TCRdb and include only in-frame sequences with V and J called. Some clones fail to appear in such tables; in the studies checked, an unresolved V gene covers under half of the shortfall, and the cause of the remainder is unknown. V and J calls and clone size are given by that table; D and trimming were obtained from the DNA. The sample data list around 100,000 clones, and 70% to 85% of these were observed just once. Together, the top ten hold over 3% of the sample.

The paper's findings and limits, for the study overall: The only immune exposure information available for the cohort was CMV serostatus. In vitro tests confirmed that a few of the cytomegalovirus-associated TCR beta chains recognize cytomegalovirus antigens. The classifier was reported to diagnose cytomegalovirus status with high specificity and sensitivity in both the original cohort and the validation cohort. Sequencing depth was assumed to be roughly uniform across donors in the presence/absence analyses, though that assumption may not hold. A further reported finding was that TCR beta sequences accurately predicted the HLA-A and HLA-B alleles for most subjects in the first cohort. The cohort was sequenced for TCR beta chains only, and without alpha or paired-chain data the features that could be detected were limited. Because counts were too low, 15 to 20 rarely observed V segments, including chromosome 9 orphons, were excluded from the earlier analysis of 587 of the donors. Strong co-occurrence of HLA alleles, especially DR and DQ, made assigning TCR associations to individual alleles difficult. Because HLA typing was missing for some donors at each locus, association tests included only the typed subset. An earlier analysis of approximately 590 of the donors showed that most TCR beta V segments appeared in productive rearrangements either about 87% or about 30% of the time, which broadly matched IMGT annotations. In a later analysis, most CMV-associated TCR beta chains were found to appear HLA-restricted, with HLA associations seemingly driven largely by CMV exposure. An association between a missense DCLRE1C variant and V-gene and J-gene trimming of TCR beta chains was found in a later genetic analysis and replicated in an independent cohort. Linkage disequilibrium might explain the correlated functional status among segregating V segments, but an unknown experimental factor could not be excluded. A total of 150 or so TCR beta chains were listed by the study as associated with cytomegalovirus. Most TCR sequences were seen in very few donors, while some public TCRs were found in many individuals. Several of the top co-occurrence clusters appeared to be linked to parvovirus B19, influenza, CMV and Epstein-Barr virus, according to a later analysis. A later analysis found that TCR association rates varied across HLA loci, with DRB1 alleles showing the most associated TCRs and HLA-C alleles the fewest. Compared with equally common non-associated chains, HLA-associated TCR beta chains in a later analysis were more clonally expanded and had lower generation probabilities. A later genetic analysis reported fewer N-insertions in productive TCRs among donors in an Asian-associated ancestry cluster than the 666-donor mean. A cluster of highly shared sequence variants was judged likely to be a technical artifact of the sequencing pipeline. Specific HLA alleles were associated with some 15,000 TCR beta sequences at a false discovery rate of 0.05 in a later analysis. The 87-base-pair reads could not distinguish some IMGT-functional V segments, including TRBV6-2 and TRBV6-3, so those segments were excluded. According to the authors, the approach could potentially be generalized to other disease states and immunological phenotypes.

The V and J genes are TRBV7-6 and TRBJ2-1, and possibly TRBD2, on 5 matching bases. The specimen was PBMCs. The clonotype originates from a woman aged 40 to 50 in good health and CMV-seronegative. The nucleotide sequence is given as TGTGCCAGCAGCTTACGGGGTGAGCAGTTCTTC. Translated, this gives CASSLRGEQFF.